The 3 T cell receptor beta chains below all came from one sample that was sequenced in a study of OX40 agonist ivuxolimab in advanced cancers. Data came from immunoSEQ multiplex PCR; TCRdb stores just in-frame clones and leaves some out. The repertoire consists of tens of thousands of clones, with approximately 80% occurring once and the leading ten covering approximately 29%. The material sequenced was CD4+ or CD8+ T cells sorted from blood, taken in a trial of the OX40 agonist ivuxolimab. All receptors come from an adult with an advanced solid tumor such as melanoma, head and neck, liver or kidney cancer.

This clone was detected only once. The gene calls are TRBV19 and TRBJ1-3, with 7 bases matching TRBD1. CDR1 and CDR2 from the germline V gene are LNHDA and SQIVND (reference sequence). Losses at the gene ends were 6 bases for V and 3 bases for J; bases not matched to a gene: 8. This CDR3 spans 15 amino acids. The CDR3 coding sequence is TGTGCCAGTAGGCCCCGGGACAGTCATGGAAACACCATATATTTT. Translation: CASRPRDSHGNTIYF.

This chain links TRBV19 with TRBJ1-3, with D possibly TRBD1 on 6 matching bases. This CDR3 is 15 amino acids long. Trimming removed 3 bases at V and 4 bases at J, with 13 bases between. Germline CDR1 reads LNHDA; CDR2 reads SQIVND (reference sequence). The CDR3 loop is CASSIGSGAGNTIYF. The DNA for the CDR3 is TGTGCCAGTAGTATCGGTTCGGGGGCCGGAAACACCATATATTTT. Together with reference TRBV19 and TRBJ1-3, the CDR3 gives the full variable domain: DGGITQSPKYLFRKEGQNVTLSCEQNLNHDAMYWYRQDPGQGLRLIYYSQIVNDFQKGDIAEGYSVSREKKESFPLTVTSAQKNPTAFYLCASSIGSGAGNTIYFGEGSWLTVV.

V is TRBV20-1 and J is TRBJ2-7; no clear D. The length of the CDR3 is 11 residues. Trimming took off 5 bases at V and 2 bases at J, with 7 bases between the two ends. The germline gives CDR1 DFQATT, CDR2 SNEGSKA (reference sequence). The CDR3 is CSALPAYEQYF. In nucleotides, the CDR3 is TGCAGTGCTCTACCTGCCTACGAGCAGTACTTC.